This TCR beta chain was sequenced for a study of post-analysis software for immune sequencing data. Study findings and constraints: People with multiple sclerosis had a significantly lower normalized Chao1 diversity than controls did. Roughly five TRBV segments appeared more often in patients than in controls, and TRBV5-6, TRBV5-1 and TRBV20-1 were among these.

A few counts support this clonotype. The antigen is not known. V lost 1 base to trimming and J lost 7 bases, with 13 bases between them. The CDR3 has 13 residues. The germline gives CDR1 DFQATT, CDR2 SNEGSKA (reference sequence). The TCR beta cDNA libraries carried unique molecular identifiers. The source material, about 0.9 to 10 million T cells, gave rise to 400,000 to 550,000 cDNA molecules. TCRdb reanalysed the PCR reads using MiXCR and keeps one entry per CDR3 protein. Here the sample spans 700,000 to 800,000 distinct CDR3 sequences, approximately 30% being singletons. This TCR derives from a girl aged 5 to 17 with multiple sclerosis. Specimen: blood. This rearrangement joins TRBV20-1 to TRBJ2-5; weak D call: TRBD2 (5 bases). In nucleotides, the CDR3 is TGCAGTGCTAGAGTACCGGGGATAGGGACCCAGTACTTC. This translates into CSARVPGIGTQYF.